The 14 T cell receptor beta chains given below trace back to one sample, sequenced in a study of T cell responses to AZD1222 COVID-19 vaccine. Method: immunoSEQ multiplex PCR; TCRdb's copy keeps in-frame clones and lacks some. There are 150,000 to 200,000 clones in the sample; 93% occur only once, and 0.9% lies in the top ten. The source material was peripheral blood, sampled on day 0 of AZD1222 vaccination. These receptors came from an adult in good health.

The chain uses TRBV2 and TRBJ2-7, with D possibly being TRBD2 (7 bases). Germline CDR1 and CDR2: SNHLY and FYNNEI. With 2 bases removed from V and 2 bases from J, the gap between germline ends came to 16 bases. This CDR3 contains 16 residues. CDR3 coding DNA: TGTGCCAGCAGTGAACCCCGAGGGGGGGCCCCCTACGAGCAGTACTTC. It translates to CASSEPRGGAPYEQYF.

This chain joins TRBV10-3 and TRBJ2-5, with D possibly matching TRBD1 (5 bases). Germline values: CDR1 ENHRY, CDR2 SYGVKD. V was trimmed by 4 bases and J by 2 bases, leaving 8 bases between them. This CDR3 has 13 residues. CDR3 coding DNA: TGTGCCATCAGTGGCTCAGGGCAAGAGACCCAGTACTTC. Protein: CAISGSGQETQYF.

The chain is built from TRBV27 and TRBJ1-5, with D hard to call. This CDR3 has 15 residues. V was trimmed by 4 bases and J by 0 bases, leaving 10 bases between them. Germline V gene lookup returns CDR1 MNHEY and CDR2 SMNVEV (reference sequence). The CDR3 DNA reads TGTGCCAGCAGTTCCTCACTGGATAGCAATCAGCCCCAGCATTTT. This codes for CASSSSLDSNQPQHF.

The CDR3 region is CASSRGLGNGRDTQYF. DNA of the CDR3: TGTGCCAGCAGCCGCGGATTGGGCAACGGGAGAGATACGCAGTATTTT. This chain joins TRBV3-1 (or the pseudogene TRBV3-2) and TRBJ2-3, with a weak D call TRBD2 (6 bases). The CDR3 covers 16 residues. V was pared by 4 bases and J by 5 bases, with 19 bases between. CDR1 and CDR2 from the germline V gene are LGHDT and YNNKEL (reference sequence).

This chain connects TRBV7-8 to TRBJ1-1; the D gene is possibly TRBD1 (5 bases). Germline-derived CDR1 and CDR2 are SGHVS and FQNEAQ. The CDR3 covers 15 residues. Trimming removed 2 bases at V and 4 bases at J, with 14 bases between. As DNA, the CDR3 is TGTGCCAGCAGCTTATTGGGGGGGACGATCACTGAAGCTTTCTTT. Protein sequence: CASSLLGGTITEAFF.

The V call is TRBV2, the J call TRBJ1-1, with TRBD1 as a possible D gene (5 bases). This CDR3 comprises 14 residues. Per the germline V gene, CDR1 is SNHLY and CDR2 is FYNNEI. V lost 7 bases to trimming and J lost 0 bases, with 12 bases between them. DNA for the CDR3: TGTGCCAGCAATGAGGGGCTAATGAACACTGAAGCTTTCTTT. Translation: CASNEGLMNTEAFF.

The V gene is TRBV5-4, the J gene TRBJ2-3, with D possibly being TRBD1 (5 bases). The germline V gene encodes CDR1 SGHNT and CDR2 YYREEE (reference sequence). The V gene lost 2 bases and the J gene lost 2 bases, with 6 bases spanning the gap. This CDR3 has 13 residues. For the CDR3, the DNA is TGTGCCAGCAGCTTACAGGACACAGATACGCAGTATTTT. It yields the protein CASSLQDTDTQYF.

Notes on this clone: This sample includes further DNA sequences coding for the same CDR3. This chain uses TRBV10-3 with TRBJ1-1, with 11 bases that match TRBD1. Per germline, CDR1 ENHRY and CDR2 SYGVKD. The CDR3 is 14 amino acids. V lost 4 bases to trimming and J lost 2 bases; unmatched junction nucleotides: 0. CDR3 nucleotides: TGTGCCATCAGTGGGACAGGGGGCAACACTGAAGCTTTCTTT. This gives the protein CAISGTGGNTEAFF.

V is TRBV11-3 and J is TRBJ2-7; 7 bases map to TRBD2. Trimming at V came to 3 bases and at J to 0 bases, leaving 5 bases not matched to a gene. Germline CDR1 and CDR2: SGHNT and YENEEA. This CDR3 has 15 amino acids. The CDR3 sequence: CASSLGGGSSYEQYF. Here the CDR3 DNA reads TGTGCCAGCAGCTTGGGTGGCGGGAGCTCCTACGAGCAGTACTTC.

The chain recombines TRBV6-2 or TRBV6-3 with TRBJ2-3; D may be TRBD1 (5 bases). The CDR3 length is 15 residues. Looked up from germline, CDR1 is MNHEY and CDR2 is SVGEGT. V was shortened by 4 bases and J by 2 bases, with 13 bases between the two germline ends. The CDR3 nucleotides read TGTGCCAGCAGTTCTAAAGGGGCCAACACAGATACGCAGTATTTT. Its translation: CASSSKGANTDTQYF.

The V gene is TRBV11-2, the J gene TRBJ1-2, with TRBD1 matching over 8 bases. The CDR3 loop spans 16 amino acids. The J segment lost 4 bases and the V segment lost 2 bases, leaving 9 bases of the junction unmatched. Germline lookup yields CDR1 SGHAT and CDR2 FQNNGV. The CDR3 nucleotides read TGTGCCAGCAGCTTAACGCGGACAGGGCAACTCTATGGCTACACCTTC. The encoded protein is CASSLTRTGQLYGYTF.

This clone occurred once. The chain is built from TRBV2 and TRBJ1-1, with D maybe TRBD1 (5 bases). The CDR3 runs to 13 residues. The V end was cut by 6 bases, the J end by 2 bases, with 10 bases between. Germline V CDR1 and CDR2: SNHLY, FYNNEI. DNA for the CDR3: TGTGCCAGCAGAGAGACAGTTAACACTGAAGCTTTCTTT. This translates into CASRETVNTEAFF.

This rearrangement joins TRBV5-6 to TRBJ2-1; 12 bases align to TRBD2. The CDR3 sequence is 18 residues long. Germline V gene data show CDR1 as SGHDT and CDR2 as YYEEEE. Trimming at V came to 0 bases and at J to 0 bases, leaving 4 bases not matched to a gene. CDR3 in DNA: TGTGCCAGCAGCTTGGAACTAGCGGGGGGACTCTCCTACAATGAGCAGTTCTTC. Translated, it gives CASSLELAGGLSYNEQFF.

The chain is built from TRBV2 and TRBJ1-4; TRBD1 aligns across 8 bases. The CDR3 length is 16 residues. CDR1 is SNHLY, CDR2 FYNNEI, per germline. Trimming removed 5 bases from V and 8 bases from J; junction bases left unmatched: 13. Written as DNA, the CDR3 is TGTGCCAGCAGTTCAGCTTCGACAGGGGTGAGGGAAAAACTGTTTTTT. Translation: CASSSASTGVREKLFF.